These T cell receptor beta chains were read from a single sample in a study of cytomegalovirus exposure and HLA in healthy donors. Assay used: immunoSEQ multiplex PCR; TCRdb lists only in-frame clones, some missing. The table has 85,000 to 110,000 clones, around 60% seen once. The sequenced material came from PBMCs. The receptors were sampled from a woman aged 45-60 years in good health and CMV-seronegative. Both conserved end residues are part of each CDR3. A D gene is named only where the DNA matches it firmly. Only part of the rows carry a size: once, few, many, or a class if the clone is expanded.

v_gene	d_gene	j_gene	abundance	CDR3nt	CDR3aa
TRBV19	.	TRBJ1-1	.	TGTGCCAGTAGTAAGCCTCGGGGGACTGAAGCTTTCTTT	CASSKPRGTEAFF
TRBV28	TRBD2	TRBJ2-1	.	TGTGCCAGCACACAGGGGGGACTAGCGGGAGGTAATGAGCAGTTCTTC	CASTQGGLAGGNEQFF
TRBV5-1	.	TRBJ1-1	.	TGCGCCAGCAGTCCGACGGGGAACACTGAAGCTTTCTTT	CASSPTGNTEAFF
TRBV2	.	TRBJ2-1	.	TGTGCCACTGACTACCAGAACTACAATGAGCAGTTCTTC	CATDYQNYNEQFF
TRBV2	.	TRBJ1-1	.	TGTGCCAGCAGCAAATTCGCAGGGAGGTTCGCTTTGAACACTGAAGCTTTCTTT	CASSKFAGRFALNTEAFF
TRBV18	.	TRBJ1-3	.	TGTGCCAGCTCACTCGTACTAGAGAGCTCTGGAAACACCATATATTTT	CASSLVLESSGNTIYF
TRBV19	TRBD1	TRBJ1-2	.	TGTGCCAGTTACTCGGGACAGATCTATGGCTACACCTTC	CASYSGQIYGYTF
TRBV10-3	TRBD2	TRBJ2-7	few	TGTGCCATCAGTGAGTCTGGTTTGCGGGCGCGGGAGGGAATGAGAGAGCAGTACTTC	CAISESGLRAREGMREQYF
TRBV6-5	TRBD2	TRBJ2-1	few	TGTGCCAGCAGTCTGACTAGCGGGCCTAACAATGAGCAGTTCTTC	CASSLTSGPNNEQFF
TRBV7-2	TRBD1	TRBJ2-5	few	TGTGCCAGCAGCTTAGAAGGGGGCTCAGAGACCCAGTACTTC	CASSLEGGSETQYF
TRBV19	TRBD2	TRBJ2-4	.	TGTGCCAGTAACCACGGAGCGGGGGTGGCCAAAAACATTCAGTACTTC	CASNHGAGVAKNIQYF
TRBV5-5	TRBD2	TRBJ2-3	few	TGTGCCAGCAGCCCGGGGGGGGGAGGCACAGATACGCAGTATTTT	CASSPGGGGTDTQYF
TRBV7-3	TRBD2	TRBJ2-3	.	TGTGCCAGCAGCTCTAGCGGGCCAGATACGCAGTATTTT	CASSSSGPDTQYF
TRBV6-1	.	TRBJ1-6	.	TGTGCCAGCAGTGAACACCAGGGCTCACCCCTCCACTTT	CASSEHQGSPLHF
TRBV28	TRBD1	TRBJ1-1	.	TGTGCGGCCTACCGACAGGGGATGAACACTGAAGCTTTCTTT	CAAYRQGMNTEAFF